This is a list of T cell receptor beta chains from one sample in a study of OX40 agonist ivuxolimab in advanced cancers. Clones were read by immunoSEQ multiplex PCR, and TCRdb kept only the in-frame ones, dropping some. The sample has roughly 50,000 clones, 77% seen once. Material: CD4+ or CD8+ T cells sorted from blood, obtained in a trial of the OX40 agonist ivuxolimab. These receptors all stem from an adult with an advanced solid tumor such as melanoma, head and neck, liver or kidney cancer. CDR3s include the opening cysteine and the closing phenylalanine or tryptophan. The D gene is left open where the match is weak. Clone sizes are given selectively: once, few, many, or a class where the clone is expanded.

D: TRBD1; J: TRBJ2-7; V: TRBV15; size: few; DNA: TGTGCCACCAGCAACTTCCGGGACAGAGTAGGAAGACGCTCCTACGAGCAGTACTTC; CDR3: CATSNFRDRVGRRSYEQYF
D: TRBD2; J: TRBJ2-3; V: TRBV4-1; size: .; DNA: TGCGCCAGCAGCCGAAACTTAGCGGGAGGGTTGGATACGCAGTATTTT; CDR3: CASSRNLAGGLDTQYF
D: .; J: TRBJ2-7; V: TRBV7-8; size: .; DNA: TGTGCCAGCAGGGATTCCTACGAGCAGTACTTC; CDR3: CASRDSYEQYF
D: .; J: TRBJ1-2; V: TRBV7-2; size: .; DNA: TGTGCCAGCGGACTTACTGGAGTTAACTATGGCTACACCTTC; CDR3: CASGLTGVNYGYTF
D: TRBD2; J: TRBJ2-5; V: TRBV18; size: .; DNA: TGTGCCAGCTCACCCGGGACTAGCGGGGAAGAGACCCAGTACTTC; CDR3: CASSPGTSGEETQYF
D: .; J: TRBJ2-1; V: TRBV5-6; size: .; DNA: TGTGCCAGCAGCTTGTACGGCGCTAGCTCCTACAATGAGCAGTTCTTC; CDR3: CASSLYGASSYNEQFF
D: TRBD1; J: TRBJ1-5; V: TRBV11-2; size: once; DNA: TGTGCCAGCAGCCCCCATGGACAGGGGAGCAATCAGCCCCAGCATTTT; CDR3: CASSPHGQGSNQPQHF
D: .; J: TRBJ1-6; V: TRBV11-2; size: .; DNA: TGTGCCAGCAGCTTAGACGCAGAGTCATCACCCCTCCACTTT; CDR3: CASSLDAESSPLHF
D: .; J: TRBJ2-3; V: TRBV14; size: .; DNA: TGTGCCAGCAGCGCCCAGGGGGGAGGGCCAGATACGCAGTATTTT; CDR3: CASSAQGGGPDTQYF
D: .; J: TRBJ2-7; V: TRBV28; size: .; DNA: TGTGCCAGCAGGACACTGGGGCGGGGTTCATCCGAGCAGTACTTC; CDR3: CASRTLGRGSSEQYF
D: .; J: TRBJ1-1; V: TRBV5-1; size: .; DNA: TGCGCCAGCACTTCGGACACTGAAGCTTTCTTT; CDR3: CASTSDTEAFF
D: TRBD1; J: TRBJ2-2; V: TRBV4-3; size: many; DNA: TGCGCCAGCAGCCAAGGGACAGGCCCCGGGGAGCTGTTTTTT; CDR3: CASSQGTGPGELFF
D: TRBD1; J: TRBJ2-3; V: TRBV4-3; size: .; DNA: TGCGCCAGCAGCCAGGGACAGGGGAAGGGCGCAGATACGCAGTATTTT; CDR3: CASSQGQGKGADTQYF
D: .; J: TRBJ1-5; V: TRBV7-2; size: .; DNA: TGTGCCAGCAGCTTACCTTCGGGGGGCAATCAGCCCCAGCATTTT; CDR3: CASSLPSGGNQPQHF
D: .; J: TRBJ1-4; V: TRBV7-6; size: .; DNA: TGTGCCAGCAGCGCGACTCTAGACCGTCTGTTTTTT; CDR3: CASSATLDRLFF
D: .; J: TRBJ2-7; V: TRBV11-3; size: .; DNA: TGTGCCAGCAGCTTAGATCGGACTACGGACGAGCAGTACTTC; CDR3: CASSLDRTTDEQYF
D: .; J: TRBJ2-1; V: TRBV30; size: .; DNA: TGTGCCTGGAGTGTCCGGGAGAGGCAGTTCTTC; CDR3: CAWSVRERQFF
D: .; J: TRBJ1-5; V: TRBV19; size: .; DNA: TGTGCCAGTAGTATAGCTGCCACATCCAATCAGCCCCAGCATTTT; CDR3: CASSIAATSNQPQHF
D: TRBD2; J: TRBJ2-5; V: TRBV7-7; size: .; DNA: TGTGCCAGCAGCTTAGGGGTCCCCGGGGGGCAAGAGACCCAGTACTTC; CDR3: CASSLGVPGGQETQYF
D: TRBD2; J: TRBJ2-7; V: TRBV5-4; size: .; DNA: TGTGCCAGCAGCCAGCCGGGACTAGCGGCCCGCGAGCAGTACTTC; CDR3: CASSQPGLAAREQYF
D: .; J: TRBJ2-3; V: TRBV5-6; size: .; DNA: TGTGCCAGCAGCTCCTATGACACAAGCACAGGTACGCAGTATTTT; CDR3: CASSSYDTSTGTQYF
D: TRBD2; J: TRBJ2-3; V: TRBV7-2; size: once; DNA: TGTGCCAGCAGGCTACTAGCGGGGTTCACAGATACGCAGTATTTT; CDR3: CASRLLAGFTDTQYF
D: TRBD1; J: TRBJ2-7; V: TRBV7-2; size: once; DNA: TGTGCCAGCAGCTCGCCGGACAGGGGCCCCTACGAGCAGTACTTC; CDR3: CASSSPDRGPYEQYF
D: TRBD1; J: TRBJ2-5; V: TRBV9; size: .; DNA: TGTGCCAGCAGCGTTTCCTCGGGACAGGTTCGGGAGACCCAGTACTTC; CDR3: CASSVSSGQVRETQYF
D: .; J: TRBJ2-7; V: TRBV11-2; size: few; DNA: TGTGCCAGCAGCTCCTCGGCGAATCGGTACCGCTACGAGCAGTACTTC; CDR3: CASSSSANRYRYEQYF
D: TRBD2; J: TRBJ2-3; V: TRBV9; size: .; DNA: TGTGCCAGCACCGAACTAGCGGGTGGAGTCGATACGCAGTATTTT; CDR3: CASTELAGGVDTQYF
D: .; J: TRBJ1-5; V: TRBV27; size: .; DNA: TGTGCCAGCAGTTTATCCCGGGATCAGCCCCAGCATTTT; CDR3: CASSLSRDQPQHF
D: TRBD1; J: TRBJ1-3; V: TRBV9; size: few; DNA: TGTGCCAGCACCCGGGACAGGGCTGGAAACACCATATATTTT; CDR3: CASTRDRAGNTIYF
D: TRBD1; J: TRBJ1-2; V: TRBV6-1; size: .; DNA: TGTGCCAGCAGAGACAGGGACTCGAGTGGCTACACCTTC; CDR3: CASRDRDSSGYTF
D: .; J: TRBJ2-1; V: TRBV7-2; size: .; DNA: TGTGCCAGCAGAGGGGGGGCTAGCTCCTACAATGAGCAGTTCTTC; CDR3: CASRGGASSYNEQFF
D: .; J: TRBJ2-3; V: TRBV9; size: once; DNA: TGTGCCAGCAGCCTCCGAAGGACGGTGCCGGGAGATACGCAGTATTTT; CDR3: CASSLRRTVPGDTQYF
D: TRBD2; J: TRBJ2-7; V: TRBV5-4; size: .; DNA: TGTGCCAGCAGCTTAAGGCGGGGGGGCGAGCAGTACTTC; CDR3: CASSLRRGGEQYF
D: .; J: TRBJ2-3; V: TRBV27; size: .; DNA: TGTGCCAGCAGCCCAACGCTAGGTACGCAGTATTTT; CDR3: CASSPTLGTQYF
D: .; J: TRBJ1-1; V: TRBV2; size: .; DNA: TGTGCCAGCACGCAACAGGGGAACACTGAAGCTTTCTTT; CDR3: CASTQQGNTEAFF
D: TRBD1; J: TRBJ2-5; V: TRBV7-6; size: .; DNA: TGTGCCAGCAGCTTAGCCCCGACAGGGAGTAAGGAGACCCAGTACTTC; CDR3: CASSLAPTGSKETQYF
D: .; J: TRBJ1-4; V: TRBV6-5; size: .; DNA: TGTGCCAGCAGTTCTTGGGGTAATGAAAAACTGTTTTTT; CDR3: CASSSWGNEKLFF
D: TRBD2; J: TRBJ2-5; V: TRBV7-2; size: few; DNA: TGTGCCAGCAGCTTCCAGGGCGGGGGAGAGACCCAGTACTTC; CDR3: CASSFQGGGETQYF
D: TRBD2; J: TRBJ2-7; V: TRBV6-1; size: .; DNA: TGTGCCAGCAGACACGGACTAGCGGAGGACGAGCAGTACTTC; CDR3: CASRHGLAEDEQYF
D: TRBD2; J: TRBJ2-7; V: TRBV7-8; size: few; DNA: TGTGCCAGCAGCTCTAGCGGGAGGATAAACGAGCAGTACTTC; CDR3: CASSSSGRINEQYF
D: TRBD1; J: TRBJ2-1; V: TRBV5-1; size: .; DNA: TGCGCCAGCAGCTCCTGGACAGGGATAGTCTACAATGAGCAGTTCTTC; CDR3: CASSSWTGIVYNEQFF
D: .; J: TRBJ2-5; V: TRBV29-1; size: .; DNA: TGCAGCGTAGATCCTGGGGGGGAGACCCAGTACTTC; CDR3: CSVDPGGETQYF
D: .; J: TRBJ2-7; V: TRBV27; size: .; DNA: TGTGCCAGCAGTTTAAACCAACAGCGTCTGTTCTCCTACGAGCAGTACTTC; CDR3: CASSLNQQRLFSYEQYF
D: .; J: TRBJ1-3; V: TRBV10-1; size: few; DNA: TGCGCCAGCAGTGGGGGATCTGGAAACACCATATATTTT; CDR3: CASSGGSGNTIYF
D: TRBD1; J: TRBJ2-5; V: TRBV30; size: .; DNA: TGTGCCTGGACCCCGGACAGGGCACGAGAGACCCAGTACTTC; CDR3: CAWTPDRARETQYF
D: .; J: TRBJ1-6; V: TRBV13; size: few; DNA: TGTGCCAGCAGCTTAGAGGCACAGGGAACAAATTCACCCCTCCACTTT; CDR3: CASSLEAQGTNSPLHF
D: .; J: TRBJ2-7; V: TRBV19; size: .; DNA: TGTGCCAGTAGTATAGATGGGAGTAGGGGCTACGAGCAGTACTTC; CDR3: CASSIDGSRGYEQYF
D: .; J: TRBJ1-6; V: TRBV18; size: .; DNA: TGTGCCAGCTCGACCGGGGGTGGGCCCCTCCACTTT; CDR3: CASSTGGGPLHF
D: .; J: TRBJ1-2; V: TRBV29-1; size: .; DNA: TGCAGTACTGTCGGGGGGGCTAACTATGGCTACACCTTC; CDR3: CSTVGGANYGYTF
D: .; J: TRBJ1-4; V: TRBV4-1; size: .; DNA: TGCGCCAGCAGCCCTCGCTCACAGGGAACTAATGAAAAACTGTTTTTT; CDR3: CASSPRSQGTNEKLFF
D: TRBD1; J: TRBJ1-1; V: TRBV5-6; size: .; DNA: TGTGCCAGCAGCTTGCCGGGCAGGGGGTCTAACACTGAAGCTTTCTTT; CDR3: CASSLPGRGSNTEAFF
D: TRBD2; J: TRBJ2-2; V: TRBV7-2; size: .; DNA: TGTGCCAGCAGCCGAGGACTAGCGGGGACCGGGGAGCTGTTTTTT; CDR3: CASSRGLAGTGELFF
D: .; J: TRBJ2-3; V: TRBV5-1; size: .; DNA: TGCGCCAGCAGCTGGGCAATAGGGGGCACAGATACGCAGTATTTT; CDR3: CASSWAIGGTDTQYF
D: .; J: TRBJ1-1; V: TRBV18; size: .; DNA: TGTGCCAGCTCACCACGGCGCGGAATGAACACTGAAGCTTTCTTT; CDR3: CASSPRRGMNTEAFF